This TCR beta chain was retrieved from a study of low-dose radiotherapy and immunotherapy resistance in tumors. Overall study context: Ipilimumab 1 mg/kg every six weeks, together with nivolumab 240 mg every two weeks, was given intravenously to patients. Patients took 300 mg oral aspirin daily for four cycles from cycle 1 day 1.

Covering alpha and beta chains, TRAV- and TRBV-specific primers were used for the first-strand cDNA. An approximately 19-cycle PCR with a constant-region primer and V-primer adapter amplified TCRs. Via MiXCR, TCRdb re-called the reads, giving one row per CDR3 protein. Counted here are approximately 90,000 distinct CDR3 sequences, more than 8% occurring once; the ten biggest clones make up around 1%. Regarding time point: before trial treatment. Donors received a regimen that comprised nivolumab, ipilimumab, aspirin, low-dose cyclophosphamide and low-dose radiotherapy. Germline CDR1 reads MGHRA; CDR2 reads YSYEKL. Trimming took 0 bases from V and 0 from J; bases not matched to a gene: 11. The CDR3 runs 20 residues. This clonotype was seen at least ten times.

The source material was PBMCs, sampled before treatment. The chain is built from TRBV4-1 and TRBJ1-4; TRBD1 agrees at 9 bases. This TCR came from a male donor with prostate cancer. This CDR3 is CASSQEGGQGFGATNEKLFF. The CDR3 DNA follows: TGCGCCAGCAGCCAAGAAGGAGGACAGGGGTTCGGTGCAACTAATGAAAAACTGTTTTTT.